The next 5 T cell receptor beta chains were all read from a single sample in a study of blood T cell repertoires in COVID-19 (dated by TCRdb to the early 2020s). Libraries were constructed by the immunoSEQ multiplex PCR assay. TCRdb re-hosts the immuneACCESS table, in-frame sequences only. Its copies lack some clones; in the studies checked, an unresolved V gene accounts for under half of them, and the cause for the rest is not known. Across this sample there are some 85,000 clones, with 80% seen only once. Together, the top ten hold 19% of the sample. The source material was peripheral blood. The receptors come from a woman over 75 with acute or convalescent COVID-19.

The rearrangement links TRBV7-8 to TRBJ1-1; D is unresolved. Germline-derived CDR1 and CDR2 are SGHVS and FQNEAQ. V was shortened by 0 bases and J by 3 bases, with 5 bases between the two germline ends. This CDR3 is built from 13 residues. The CDR3 loop reads CASSLAAYTEAFF. The DNA for the CDR3 is TGTGCCAGCAGCTTAGCAGCCTACACTGAAGCTTTCTTT.

This clone was recorded many times. This chain joins TRBV6-1 and TRBJ1-2; weak D call: TRBD1 (6 bases). This CDR3 is 15 amino acids long. V was trimmed by 2 bases and J by 4 bases, leaving 14 bases between them. Germline lookup yields CDR1 MNHNS and CDR2 SASEGT. The CDR3 region is CASSEQQGLGYGYTF. CDR3 coding DNA: TGTGCCAGCAGTGAACAACAGGGTTTAGGCTATGGCTACACCTTC.

The chain employs TRBV6-6 and TRBJ2-5, with D perhaps matching TRBD2 (5 bases). The germline gives CDR1 MNHNY, CDR2 SVGAGI (reference sequence). This CDR3 contains 14 residues. Trimming pared 10 bases from V and 2 bases from J, leaving 17 bases between. CDR3 DNA: TGTGCCACCGCCGAGGGTATTCGGCAAGAGACCCAGTACTTC. It is translated as CATAEGIRQETQYF.

J is TRBJ2-7 and V is TRBV6-6; D remains unclear. The V end lost 0 bases, the J end lost 5 bases, and 11 bases lay between the germline ends. The CDR3 has 14 residues. Germline V gives CDR1 MNHNY, CDR2 SVGAGI (reference sequence). In DNA form, the CDR3 reads TGTGCCAGCAGTTACTCGGTGGGCCTGAACGAGCAGTACTTC. Protein: CASSYSVGLNEQYF.

This clone was recorded a few times. The chain carries TRBV5-8 and TRBJ2-3; the D gene is possibly TRBD2 (6 bases). The CDR3 consists of 14 residues. The germline V gene encodes CDR1 SGHTS and CDR2 YDEGEE. V gave up 1 base and J gave up 4 bases, with 10 bases separating them. CDR3 region: CASSLWEASDTQYF. The CDR3 DNA is TGTGCCAGCAGCTTGTGGGAGGCGTCAGATACGCAGTATTTT.